The clone carrying this TCR beta chain was seen repeatedly, ten times or more. Its matching antigen is unknown. CDR1 is SGHVS, CDR2 FQNEAQ, per germline. The CDR3 loop spans 15 amino acids. V lost 7 bases to trimming and J lost 5 bases; unmatched junction nucleotides: 13. Construction of the TCRbeta library involved unique molecular identifiers. TCRdb reprocessed the PCR reads via MiXCR and lists one record per CDR3 protein. The sample lists tens of thousands of distinct CDR3 sequences, 5% to 7% seen once, with roughly 7% in the top ten. This record belongs to a study of T-cell reconstitution after alpha-beta-depleted transplantation in children. Study-wide points: T-cell counts and diversity were attributed mostly to newly produced T cells one year after transplant. The origin of high day-60 TCRbeta diversity in some patients lay in surviving recipient T cells and thymic progenitors. Several hundred rapidly expanded clones from non-depleted graft cells reportedly supplied alpha-beta T cells about two months post-transplant.

The source is a male patient under 18 who had a stem cell transplant for acute myeloid leukemia, so the T cells may come from the graft donor. This rearrangement joins TRBV7-8 to TRBJ2-5, with 7 bases aligning to TRBD1. The sample consisted of PBMCs, mostly from graft donor cells, taken 180 days after TCRalphabeta/CD19-depleted stem cell transplant. The CDR3 here is CASNWRFRGRETQYF. CDR3 nucleotides: TGTGCCAGCAACTGGAGATTTAGGGGGCGTGAGACCCAGTACTTC.